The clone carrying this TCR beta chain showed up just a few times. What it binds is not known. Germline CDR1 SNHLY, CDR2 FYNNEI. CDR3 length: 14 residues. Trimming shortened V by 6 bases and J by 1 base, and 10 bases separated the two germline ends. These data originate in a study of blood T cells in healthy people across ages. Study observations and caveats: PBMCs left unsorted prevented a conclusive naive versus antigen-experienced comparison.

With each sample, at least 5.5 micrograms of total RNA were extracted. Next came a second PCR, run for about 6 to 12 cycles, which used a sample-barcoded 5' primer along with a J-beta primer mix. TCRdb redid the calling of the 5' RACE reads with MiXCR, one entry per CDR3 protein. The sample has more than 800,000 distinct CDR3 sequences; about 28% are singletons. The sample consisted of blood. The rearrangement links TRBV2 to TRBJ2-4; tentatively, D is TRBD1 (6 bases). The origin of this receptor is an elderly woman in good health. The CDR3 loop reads CASSNRVAKNIQYF. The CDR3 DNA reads TGTGCCAGCAGCAACAGGGTGGCCAAAAACATTCAGTACTTC.